These 20 T cell receptor beta chains share one sample of origin, sequenced in a study of CD4 T cells in relation to SARS-CoV-2 and coronaviruses. CD4+ T cells from unexposed donors were obtained before the COVID-19 pandemic (2011-2018). The data were produced by immunoSEQ multiplex PCR, yet TCRdb's version contains in-frame clones alone and is incomplete. This sample yields about 70,000 clones, of which 85% to 90% are seen a single time; over 1.5% belongs to the top ten. Sequencing input: memory CD4+ T cells from PBMCs. Receptor source: a human donor in good health.

The V call is TRBV19, the J call TRBJ1-4; 10 nucleotides agree with TRBD1. After removal of 5 bases from V and 2 bases from J, the junction contained 2 bases not matched to a gene. From germline, CDR1 is LNHDA and CDR2 SQIVND (reference sequence). The CDR3 consists of 15 residues. The CDR3 nucleotides are TGTGCCAGTAGTCCGACAGGGGGCACTAATGAAAAACTGTTTTTT. Translation gives CASSPTGGTNEKLFF.

The CDR3 reads CASSYSKRENYEQYF. CDR3 coding DNA: TGTGCCAGCAGTTACTCGAAAAGGGAGAACTACGAGCAGTACTTC. V usage is TRBV6-2 or TRBV6-3 and J usage is TRBJ2-7; TRBD2 is a possible D gene (5 bases). CDR1 MNHEY and CDR2 SVGEGT come from the germline V gene. V was clipped by 0 bases and J by 3 bases, with 12 bases between them. The CDR3 has 15 amino acids.

The genes are TRBV29-1 and TRBJ2-3; 7 nucleotides agree with TRBD1. The CDR3 sequence is 14 residues long. Germline CDR1 reads SQVTM; CDR2 reads ANQGSEA. The V gene end was trimmed by 6 bases and the J gene end by 0 bases; junction bases not matched to a gene: 6. The CDR3 DNA sequence: TGCAGCGTAAACAAGGACAGGAGCACAGATACGCAGTATTTT. Translated, it gives CSVNKDRSTDTQYF.

The V and J genes are TRBV30 and TRBJ2-5, with D tentatively TRBD1 or TRBD2 (5 bases each). Germline values: CDR1 GTSNPN, CDR2 SVGIG (reference sequence). The germline V and J ends were trimmed by 3 bases and 5 bases, with 13 bases remaining between them. The CDR3 has 13 residues. In nucleotides, the CDR3 is TGTGCCTGGAGCCCTCCCGGGACGGAGACCCAGTACTTC. Translating it yields CAWSPPGTETQYF.

With regard to this clone: Other DNA sequences in the sample encode the same CDR3. This chain connects TRBV3-1 (or the pseudogene TRBV3-2) to TRBJ2-1; D ambiguous. The length of the CDR3 is 12 residues. Trimming took 1 base from V and 7 from J, leaving 5 bases between them. Germline V gives CDR1 LGHDT, CDR2 YNNKEL (reference sequence). The CDR3 nucleotides are TGTGCCAGCAGCCAAGTCTCTAATGAGCAGTTCTTC. This encodes CASSQVSNEQFF.

The gene calls are TRBV24-1 and TRBJ2-3; 10 bases line up with TRBD2. J lost 6 bases, V lost 3 bases, and 11 bases had no gene match. The CDR3 runs to 17 residues. Germline lookup yields CDR1 KGHDR and CDR2 SFDVKD. The CDR3 loop reads CATSDKRLAGATDTQYF. CDR3 nucleotides: TGTGCCACCAGTGATAAGAGGCTAGCGGGAGCCACGGATACGCAGTATTTT.

The rearrangement joins TRBV4-3 to TRBJ1-1; D not certain. The length of the CDR3 is 11 residues. The germline V gene has CDR1 LGHNA and CDR2 YSLEER. Trimming took 1 base from V and 10 from J, leaving 7 bases between them. The CDR3 is CASSQGGGAFF. DNA for the CDR3: TGCGCCAGCAGCCAAGGCGGTGGAGCTTTCTTT.

The gene calls are TRBV4-1 and TRBJ2-1; 10 bases are shared with TRBD2. J lost 7 bases, V lost 6 bases, and 9 bases had no gene match. The germline CDR1 and CDR2 sequences are MGHRA and YSYEKL. The CDR3 covers 15 residues. CDR3 in DNA: TGCGCCAGCAGAGCTGCCCTAGCGGGAGATAATGAGCAGTTCTTC. Its translation is CASRAALAGDNEQFF.

The chain employs TRBV5-1 and TRBJ2-5; TRBD1 aligns across 7 bases. CDR1 and CDR2 from the germline V gene are SGHRS and YFSETQ. CDR3 length: 18 residues. V lost 3 bases to trimming and J lost 1 base; unmatched junction nucleotides: 15. The CDR3 DNA reads TGCGCCAGCAGCTCAACTCCGCCGGGACAGACTATCCAAGAGACCCAGTACTTC. Encoded protein: CASSSTPPGQTIQETQYF.

This clone occurred once. The chain employs TRBV3-1 (or the pseudogene TRBV3-2) and TRBJ2-1; D might be TRBD1 (6 bases). The ends were cut back, 0 bases at V and 7 bases at J, with 13 bases in the middle. CDR3 length: 15 residues. CDR1 and CDR2 from the germline V gene are LGHDT and YNNKEL (reference sequence). DNA of the CDR3: TGTGCCAGCAGCCAAGATCGAGGGGGTTGGAATGAGCAGTTCTTC. This gives the protein CASSQDRGGWNEQFF.

This chain links TRBV5-1 with TRBJ2-5; TRBD2 aligns across 13 bases. Per the germline V gene, CDR1 is SGHRS and CDR2 is YFSETQ. This CDR3 comprises 17 residues. V dropped 3 bases and J dropped 2; count of bases not matched to a gene: 7. The CDR3, as DNA: TGCGCCAGCAGCTCGGTGCCGGGACTAGCGGGACAAGAGACCCAGTACTTC. Protein product: CASSSVPGLAGQETQYF.

V gene TRBV27 combines with J gene TRBJ1-6; the D is unclear. Germline V gives CDR1 MNHEY, CDR2 SMNVEV (reference sequence). The V end lost 5 bases, the J end lost 11 bases, and 16 bases lay between the germline ends. The CDR3 length is 14 residues. CDR3: CASSTEGGWTPLHF. As DNA, the CDR3 is TGTGCCAGCAGTACTGAGGGAGGTTGGACACCCCTCCACTTT.

This clone occurred a few times. The chain links TRBV6-5 to TRBJ1-2; D may be TRBD1 (5 bases). Germline CDR1 reads MNHEY; CDR2 reads SVGAGI. The CDR3 is 14 residues long. The V end was cut by 4 bases, the J end by 13 bases, with 22 bases between. CDR3 sequence: CASSSSWDGGEFTF. The DNA of the CDR3 is TGTGCCAGCAGTTCCTCATGGGACGGAGGGGAGTTCACCTTC.

The rearrangement uses TRBV18 and TRBJ1-2, with no clear D. CDR3 length equals 13 residues. The ends were cut back, 6 bases at V and 5 bases at J, with 13 bases in the middle. From germline, CDR1 is KGHSH and CDR2 LQKENI. This CDR3 reads CASSPTVGYGYTF. The CDR3 coding sequence is TGTGCCAGCTCTCCTACGGTGGGATATGGCTACACCTTC.

The rearrangement links TRBV3-1 (or the pseudogene TRBV3-2) to TRBJ2-3; TRBD2 aligns across 7 bases. Unmatched junction bases numbered 5, after V lost 3 bases and J lost 2 bases. This CDR3 is 15 amino acids long. CDR1 is LGHDT, CDR2 YNNKEL, per germline (reference sequence). The CDR3 sequence is CASSHGGRDTDTQYF. The CDR3 region has the DNA TGTGCCAGCAGCCACGGCGGGAGAGACACAGATACGCAGTATTTT.

This chain links TRBV18 with TRBJ1-1; 8 bases match TRBD1. Trimming removed 4 bases from V and 4 bases from J; junction bases left unmatched: 8. This CDR3 comprises 15 residues. Germline-derived CDR1 and CDR2 are KGHSH and LQKENI. The CDR3 DNA reads as TGTGCCAGCTCACAGAACCAGGGGGCTAGCACTGAAGCTTTCTTT. Amino acids: CASSQNQGASTEAFF.

In its sample, this clone was seen once. The chain recombines TRBV5-1 with TRBJ2-3; 7 positions match TRBD2. Germline V gives CDR1 SGHRS, CDR2 YFSETQ. V dropped 6 bases and J dropped 0; count of bases not matched to a gene: 7. This CDR3 is 15 amino acids long. The CDR3 DNA sequence: TGCGCCAGCACCATACGGGGGGTCAGCACAGATACGCAGTATTTT. It translates to CASTIRGVSTDTQYF.

The rearrangement links TRBV12-3 or TRBV12-4 to TRBJ2-3, with 8 bases aligning to TRBD2. The V gene end was trimmed by 8 bases and the J gene end by 4 bases; junction bases not matched to a gene: 5. The CDR3 consists of 13 residues. The DNA for the CDR3 is TGTGCCAGCCGGGGGGGAGGTCCAGATACGCAGTATTTT. Translating gives CASRGGGPDTQYF.

The chain carries TRBV2 and TRBJ2-2, with 9 bases that match TRBD2. CDR3 length: 15 residues. The J segment lost 3 bases and the V segment lost 5 bases, leaving 4 bases of the junction unmatched. Germline V gene sequence: CDR1 SNHLY, CDR2 FYNNEI. CDR3 amino acids: CASSRERGDTGELFF. For the CDR3, the DNA is TGTGCCAGCAGTAGGGAGCGGGGGGACACCGGGGAGCTGTTTTTT.

This CDR3 is CASSEGLAYNEQFF. In nucleotides, the CDR3 is TGTGCCAGCAGTGAGGGGCTCGCCTACAATGAGCAGTTCTTC. This rearrangement joins TRBV2 to TRBJ2-1; D possibly corresponds to TRBD1 (5 bases). CDR3 size: 14 residues. V gave up 3 bases and J gave up 2 bases, with 8 bases separating them. Germline V gene sequence: CDR1 SNHLY, CDR2 FYNNEI. Together with reference TRBV2 and TRBJ2-1, the CDR3 gives the full variable domain: EPEVTQTPSHQVTQMGQEVILRCVPISNHLYFYWYRQILGQKVEFLVSFYNNEISEKSEIFDDQFSVERPDGSNFTLKIRSTKLEDSAMYFCASSEGLAYNEQFFGPGTRLTVL.